This T cell receptor (beta chain) was sequenced during a study of blood T cell repertoires in COVID-19. Each recovered donor of Cohort 3 presented with two negative PCRs, clearance, or symptom resolution. Study processing details: Amplification from reference gene primers served as the basis for estimated nucleated cell counts. Some clones are missing from TCRdb's copy, which holds only in-frame ones; the method was immunoSEQ multiplex PCR. For V, J and clone size, that table is used; D and trimming come from the DNA. Of approximately 360,000 clones in the sample, around 83% were seen once. The V end was cut by 4 bases, the J end by 5 bases, with 11 bases between. There are 13 residues in the CDR3. Germline V CDR1 and CDR2: MNHEY, SVGEGT. In its sample, this clone was seen once.

Input material: PBMCs or T cells enriched from blood (not recorded which). This chain connects TRBV6-2 or TRBV6-3 to TRBJ1-1; D is uncertain. The TCR was taken from a woman aged 50 to 60 who had recovered from COVID-19. CDR3 residues: CASSWAVLTEAFF. In DNA, the CDR3 is TGTGCCAGCAGTTGGGCAGTTTTAACTGAAGCTTTCTTT.